This TCR beta chain is from a study of T cell responses to AZD1222 COVID-19 vaccine. Study-level points and caveats: Spike-specific TCR breadth and depth rose after two AZD1222 doses. Donors, mostly white British, included more females; clonal diversity was possibly underestimated. Reports say nearly half of spike-specific TCRs go after unmutated variant regions.

Notes on this clone: Its specificity is not known.

Germline assignment: CDR1 MNHEY and CDR2 SMNVEV (reference sequence). This CDR3 is built from 14 residues. With 4 bases removed from V and 2 bases from J, the gap between germline ends came to 10 bases. The table came from immunoSEQ multiplex PCR; TCRdb's copy has only in-frame clones and leaves some out. The sample contains about 190,000 clones, approximately 94% of which appear only once. The receptor's source is an adult in good health. Sequenced material: peripheral blood, taken on day 0 of AZD1222 vaccination. The chain employs TRBV27 and TRBJ2-3; D is ambiguous. The CDR3 sequence is CASSSTLNTDTQYF. In DNA, the CDR3 is TGTGCCAGCAGTTCCACCTTAAACACAGATACGCAGTATTTT.